Following are 19 T cell receptor beta chains from one sample sequenced in a study of blood T cells in healthy people across ages (dated by TCRdb to the mid-2010s). Libraries were prepared through 5' RACE. Sequencing was performed on an Illumina HiSeq 2500. A second PCR of about 6 to 12 cycles was run with a J-beta primer mix and a sample-barcoded 5' primer. Through fastp at Q25 and MiXCR, TCRdb rebuilt clones from the public reads, retaining in-frame beta chains. Each entry merges the rows of one CDR3 protein and shows their most common DNA and genes. The table for this sample lists 700,000 or so distinct CDR3 sequences; 20% to 25% of them were counted only once. The leading ten clones occupy around 22% of the sample. The sequenced material came from blood. All receptors come from a man between 65 and 85 years old in good health.

The V call is TRBV6-6, the J call TRBJ1-2; D possibly corresponds to TRBD1 (5 bases). This CDR3 is 13 amino acids long. Trimming stripped 5 bases from V and 4 bases from J, with 11 bases between. Germline V CDR1 and CDR2: MNHNY, SVGAGI (reference sequence). This CDR3 is CASSQGRTYGYTF. DNA of the CDR3: TGTGCCAGCAGTCAGGGACGAACCTATGGCTACACCTTC.

The rearrangement links TRBV6-2 or TRBV6-3 to TRBJ1-5; D gene unclear. This CDR3 region has 16 residues. Germline CDR1 is MNHEY and CDR2 is SVGEGT. V gave up 4 bases and J gave up 1 base, with 14 bases separating them. The DNA for the CDR3 is TGTGCCAGCAGTTCTTGGGTTGGAGGGAGCAATCAGCCCCAGCATTTT. This encodes CASSSWVGGSNQPQHF.

The V gene is TRBV12-3 or TRBV12-4, the J gene TRBJ2-3, with 7 bases matching TRBD2. V lost 3 bases to trimming and J lost 5 bases; unmatched junction nucleotides: 5. The CDR3 totals 14 residues. The CDR3: CASSLGGVRDTQYF. The DNA for the CDR3 is TGTGCCAGCAGTTTGGGGGGGGTACGAGATACGCAGTATTTT.

J is TRBJ1-4 and V is TRBV5-1; D gene ambiguous. V dropped 4 bases and J dropped 0 bases, with 10 bases sitting between them. CDR1 and CDR2 (germline): SGHRS, YFSETQ. CDR3 length equals 15 residues. CDR3 nucleotides: TGCGCCAGCAGCCAGGACGCCGCAACTAATGAAAAACTGTTTTTT. The encoded protein is CASSQDAATNEKLFF.

Only a few counts were recorded for this clonotype. This chain links TRBV20-1 with TRBJ2-3, with 7 bases matching TRBD1. This CDR3 comprises 19 residues. Germline V gene data show CDR1 as DFQATT and CDR2 as SNEGSKA (reference sequence). V dropped 1 base and J dropped 0; count of bases not matched to a gene: 16. CDR3 nucleotide sequence: TGCAGTGCTAGAGGGGACAGATCCCGGTGGCGTGCTAGCACAGATACGCAGTATTTT. This encodes CSARGDRSRWRASTDTQYF.

Points on this clonotype: The junction shows a germline mismatch at one end, possibly a read error. The rearrangement joins TRBV4-1 to TRBJ2-5; 9 bases are a match to TRBD1. Germline values: CDR1 MGHRA, CDR2 YSYEKL. The CDR3 has 16 amino acids. CDR3 protein: CASSQDLDRGLETQCF. As DNA, the CDR3 is TGCGCCAGCAGCCAAGATCTGGACAGGGGCCTCGAGACCCAGTGCTTC.

This clonotype appeared a few times. DNA of the CDR3: TGCGCCAGCAGCCTGGGGGACAGACCAAATGTCCCCGGGGAGCTGTTTTTT. It encodes CASSLGDRPNVPGELFF. The V gene is TRBV5-1, the J gene TRBJ2-2; the match to TRBD1 covers 7 bases. Looked up from germline, CDR1 is SGHRS and CDR2 is YFSETQ. V shed 4 bases, J shed 6 bases, and the junction held 15 bases outside the gene matches. This CDR3 comprises 17 residues.

V gene TRBV20-1 combines with J gene TRBJ1-5; D is unclear. In germline, CDR1 is DFQATT, CDR2 SNEGSKA (reference sequence). Trimming cost V 5 bases and J 1 base, with 18 bases left between them. The CDR3 contains 16 residues. The CDR3 loop reads CSASPGRPYSNQPQHF. Here the CDR3 DNA reads TGCAGTGCTTCTCCTGGACGGCCCTACAGCAATCAGCCCCAGCATTTT.

This clonotype was seen a few times. The rearrangement links TRBV7-2 to TRBJ1-4; the D gene is possibly TRBD1 (5 bases). V lost 1 base to trimming and J lost 4 bases, with 10 bases between them. Per the germline V gene, CDR1 is SGHTA and CDR2 is FQGNSA. This CDR3 spans 15 amino acids. In DNA, the CDR3 is TGTGCCAGCAGCTTAGGCCCAGGGATTAATGAAAAACTGTTTTTT. Its translation: CASSLGPGINEKLFF.

The chain is built from TRBV3-1 and TRBJ2-5; D is possibly TRBD2 (6 bases). Trimming took off 6 bases at V and 4 bases at J, with 15 bases between the two ends. The length of the CDR3 is 14 residues. Germline-derived CDR1 and CDR2 are LGHDT and YNNKEL (reference sequence). CDR3 region: CASSVGLNGETQYF. Written as DNA, the CDR3 is TGTGCCAGCAGTGTGGGACTCAACGGAGAGACCCAGTACTTC.

This chain connects TRBV20-1 to TRBJ2-5, with 9 bases lining up with TRBD1. Germline V gives CDR1 DFQATT, CDR2 SNEGSKA (reference sequence). The CDR3 has 13 amino acids. Trimming took 7 bases from V and 5 from J; bases not matched to a gene: 8. The CDR3 bases are TGCAGTGGCGGCGGACAGGGGACGGAGACCCAGTACTTC. Protein sequence: CSGGGQGTETQYF.

This clonotype was picked up a small number of times. The chain joins TRBV18 to TRBJ2-3; D gene ambiguous. V was cut by 7 bases and J by 5 bases, with 16 bases left in between. Germline values: CDR1 KGHSH, CDR2 LQKENI. There are 14 residues in the CDR3. Here the CDR3 DNA reads TGTGCCAGCTGGACCGGCCTAGGAAGAGATACGCAGTATTTT. It codes for CASWTGLGRDTQYF. Drawing the rest from reference TRBV18 and TRBJ2-3, the complete variable domain is NAGVMQNPRHLVRRRGQEARLRCSPMKGHSHVYWYRQLPEEGLKFMVYLQKENIIDESGMPKERFSAEFPKEGPSILRIQQVVRGDSAAYFCASWTGLGRDTQYFGPGTRLTVL.

In this sample, this clonotype turned up a few times. The chain is built from TRBV7-9 and TRBJ2-3, with a possible D match to TRBD1 (6 bases). Germline CDR1 reads SEHNR; CDR2 reads FQNEAQ (reference sequence). CDR3 length: 14 residues. Trimming took 4 bases from V and 10 from J, leaving 18 bases between them. CDR3 in amino acids: CASSSDSGAPPQYF. The DNA of the CDR3 is TGTGCCAGCAGCTCGGACAGTGGCGCGCCTCCGCAGTATTTT.

This clonotype was seen many times. V usage is TRBV28 and J usage is TRBJ2-7; 9 bases map to TRBD1. CDR3 length: 15 residues. V was clipped by 2 bases and J by 1 base; unmatched bases: 3. Germline-derived CDR1 and CDR2 are MDHEN and SYDVKM. The CDR3: CASSLGTGNSYEQYF. CDR3 nucleotides: TGTGCCAGCAGTTTAGGGACAGGGAATTCCTACGAGCAGTACTTC.

The gene calls are TRBV6-2 or TRBV6-3 and TRBJ1-2; D might be TRBD1 (6 bases). The V end lost 6 bases, the J end lost 8 bases, and 13 bases lay between the germline ends. The CDR3 extends over 12 amino acids. Germline values: CDR1 MNHEY, CDR2 SVGEGT. The chain's CDR3 is CASSPDSFGYTF. DNA of the CDR3: TGTGCCAGCAGCCCGGACAGTTTCGGCTACACCTTC.

This clonotype has more than one count but fewer than ten. The genes are TRBV11-2 and TRBJ2-5, with a weak D call TRBD1 (5 bases). Judging by the DNA end, TRBJ2-1 fits better; the J call may be wrong. This CDR3 spans 13 amino acids. CDR1 SGHAT and CDR2 FQNNGV come from the germline V gene. The CDR3 here is CASSRPRANEQFF. CDR3 bases: TGTGCCAGCAGCCGACCCAGGGCAAATGAGCAGTTCTTC.

This clonotype was detected only a few times. At one of its ends the junction is not consistent with the germline gene, which may arise from a read error. This sequence joins TRBV7-2 and TRBJ2-5, with D perhaps matching TRBD2 (6 bases). Germline V gene data show CDR1 as SGHTA and CDR2 as FQGNSA. This CDR3 has 14 residues. In nucleotides, the CDR3 is TGTGCCAGCAGCTTAGCGAATATGGCCGGGGGAATGAACTTC. Its protein is CASSLANMAGGMNF.

Many counts were recorded for this clonotype. The genes are TRBV20-1 and TRBJ1-1, with D possibly matching TRBD1 (5 bases). Deletions cut 5 bases from V and 0 bases from J, with 13 bases between. Germline V gene sequence: CDR1 DFQATT, CDR2 SNEGSKA (reference sequence). The CDR3 runs 14 residues. CDR3: CSARRGDMNTEAFF. The DNA of the CDR3 is TGCAGTGCTCGGCGGGGGGATATGAACACTGAAGCTTTCTTT.

The chain carries TRBV27 and TRBJ1-2, with 7 bases matching TRBD1. Germline CDR1 and CDR2: MNHEY and SMNVEV (reference sequence). The CDR3 consists of 14 residues. V gave up 5 bases and J gave up 3 bases; unmatched junction bases: 6. The CDR3: CASSVTGFDYGYTF. The CDR3 coding sequence is TGTGCCAGCAGTGTGACAGGGTTCGACTATGGCTACACCTTC.